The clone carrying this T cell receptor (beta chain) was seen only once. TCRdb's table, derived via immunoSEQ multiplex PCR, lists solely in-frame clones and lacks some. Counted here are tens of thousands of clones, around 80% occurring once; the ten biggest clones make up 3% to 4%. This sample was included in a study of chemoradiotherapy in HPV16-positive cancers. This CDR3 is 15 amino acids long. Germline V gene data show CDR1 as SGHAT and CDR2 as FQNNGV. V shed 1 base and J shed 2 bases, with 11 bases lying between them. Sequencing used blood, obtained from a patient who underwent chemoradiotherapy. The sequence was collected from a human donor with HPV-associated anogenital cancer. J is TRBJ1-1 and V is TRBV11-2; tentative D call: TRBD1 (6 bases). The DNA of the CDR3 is TGTGCCAGCAGCTTAGGTGAACAGGGAAACACTGAAGCTTTCTTT. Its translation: CASSLGEQGNTEAFF.